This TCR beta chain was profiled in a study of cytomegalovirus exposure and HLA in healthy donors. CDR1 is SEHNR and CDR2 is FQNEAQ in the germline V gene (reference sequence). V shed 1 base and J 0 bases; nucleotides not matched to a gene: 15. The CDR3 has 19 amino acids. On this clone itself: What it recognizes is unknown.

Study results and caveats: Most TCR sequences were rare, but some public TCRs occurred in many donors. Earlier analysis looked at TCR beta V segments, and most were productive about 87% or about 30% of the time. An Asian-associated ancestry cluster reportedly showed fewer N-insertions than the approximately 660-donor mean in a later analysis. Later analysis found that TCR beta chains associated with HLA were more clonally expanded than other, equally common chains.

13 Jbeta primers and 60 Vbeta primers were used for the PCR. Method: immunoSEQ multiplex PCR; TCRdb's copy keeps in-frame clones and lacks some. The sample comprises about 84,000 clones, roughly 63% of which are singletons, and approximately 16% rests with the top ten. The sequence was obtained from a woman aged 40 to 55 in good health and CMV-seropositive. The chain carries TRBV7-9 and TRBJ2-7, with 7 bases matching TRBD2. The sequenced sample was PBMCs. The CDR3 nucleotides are TGTGCCAGCAGCTTAGGGGGTGGGGTAGGAGCGGGAAGCTCCTACGAGCAGTACTTC. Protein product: CASSLGGGVGAGSSYEQYF.